What follows are 4 T cell receptor beta chains derived from one specimen sequenced in a study of graft-versus-host responses after intestinal transplantation. Some clones are missing from TCRdb's copy, which holds only in-frame ones; the method was immunoSEQ multiplex PCR. The sample holds tens of thousands of clones; around 87% are singletons and the top ten take approximately 4.1%. The antigens of these receptors remain unknown. This sample comprised unstimulated CD8+ T cells sorted from spleen or lymph node cells, obtained before transplant. The receptors come from a human donor who was the organ donor for an intestinal transplant.

V gene TRBV6-1 combines with J gene TRBJ2-1; 9 positions agree with TRBD2. The CDR3 contains 15 residues. Trimming took 3 bases from V and 10 from J; bases not matched to a gene: 10. CDR1 MNHNS and CDR2 SASEGT come from the germline V gene. DNA of the CDR3: TGTGCCAGCAGTGATGGGCGGGGGGGCCCCGACGAGCAGTTCTTC. Its protein is CASSDGRGGPDEQFF.

This clone was picked up one time. The rearrangement uses TRBV6-5 and TRBJ2-5; D is unresolved. Deletions cut 6 bases from V and 5 bases from J, with 13 bases between. The CDR3 is made up of 13 amino acids. Germline V gene lookup returns CDR1 MNHEY and CDR2 SVGAGI. The CDR3 bases are TGTGCCAGCAGGTTCGGGTTATCGGAGACCCAGTACTTC. This sequence encodes CASRFGLSETQYF.

The chain employs TRBV28 and TRBJ1-5, with D unclear. V lost 5 bases to trimming and J lost 2 bases, with 7 bases between them. Germline values: CDR1 MDHEN, CDR2 SYDVKM. CDR3 length: 13 residues. The CDR3 coding sequence is TGTGCCAGCAGTGCGGTTGGCAATCAGCCCCAGCATTTT. This gives the protein CASSAVGNQPQHF. The variable domain in full, with the rest retrieved from reference TRBV28 and TRBJ1-5, is DVKVTQSSRYLVKRTGEKVFLECVQDMDHENMFWYRQDPGLGLRLIYFSYDVKMKEKGDIPEGYSVSREKKERFSLILESASTNQTSMYLCASSAVGNQPQHFGDGTRLSIL.

The chain combines TRBV5-1 with TRBJ1-1, with 11 positions matching TRBD1. The CDR3 has 13 residues. The V and J ends lost 4 bases and 4 bases, in that order; junction bases with no gene match: 0. Germline V gives CDR1 SGHRS, CDR2 YFSETQ. CDR3 in amino acids: CASSGTGGTEAFF. The CDR3 nucleotides are TGCGCCAGCAGCGGGACAGGGGGCACTGAAGCTTTCTTT.